This TCR beta chain was recorded in a study of control samples from healthy donors and cancer patients (dated by TCRdb to 2018 to 2020). The CDR1 and CDR2 encoded by the germline V gene are SGDLS and YYNGEE. V ends up 2 bases short and J 0 bases short, with an unmatched junction base count of 12. The CDR3 contains 19 residues, cysteine and phenylalanine counted. This entry keeps only the CDR3 DNA: 57 bases, framed from base 1. Preparation of the library involved the immunoSEQ multiplex PCR assay. TCRdb obtained this table from immuneACCESS and retained in-frame rearrangements with V and J assigned. These tables miss some clones; where compared with another copy, unresolved V genes account for less than half of the shortfall, and the remainder is unexplained. In all, the sample holds fewer than 200,000 clones, and 90% to 95% of those were seen once. The leading ten clones occupy approximately 1.5% of the sample.

Notes on this clone: Which antigen it targets is not known. No base quality information exists; no much larger clone differs at one position.

The specimen sequenced was blood. The receptor comes from a man between 18 and 35 years old in good health. The V and J genes are TRBV9 and TRBJ1-5; 9 middle bases align to TRBD1. The CDR3 protein is CASSVPRDRVMDSNQPQHF. The nucleotide sequence is TGTGCCAGCAGCGTCCCCCGGGACAGGGTAATGGATAGCAATCAGCCCCAGCATTTT.